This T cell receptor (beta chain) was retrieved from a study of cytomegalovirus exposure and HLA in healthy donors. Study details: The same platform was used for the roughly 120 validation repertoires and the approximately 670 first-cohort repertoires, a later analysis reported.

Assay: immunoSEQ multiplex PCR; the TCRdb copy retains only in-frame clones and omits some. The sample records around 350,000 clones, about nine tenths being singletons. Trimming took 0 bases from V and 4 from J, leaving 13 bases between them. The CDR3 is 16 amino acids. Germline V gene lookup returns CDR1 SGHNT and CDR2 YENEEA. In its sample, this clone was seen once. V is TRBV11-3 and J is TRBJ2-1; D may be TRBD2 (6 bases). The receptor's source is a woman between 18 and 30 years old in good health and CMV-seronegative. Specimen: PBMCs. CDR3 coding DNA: TGTGCCAGCAGCTTAGATTCCCGGGACTCGTACAATGAGCAGTTCTTC. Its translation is CASSLDSRDSYNEQFF.